This T cell receptor beta chain stems from a study of T-cell memory formation after mild COVID-19. Study results and limitations: Several responding clones turned up in pre-infection memory, indicating that cross-reactive memory may have taken part. Contracting clones localized mainly to CM and EM when CD4+ and mainly to EMRA when CD8+. Day 15 to 85 contracting clones showed balanced CD4/CD8; day 15 to 37 expanders favored CD4+.

This clonotype counts as medium-sized. The antigen is undetermined. Germline CDR1 is ENHRY and CDR2 is SYGVKD. The CDR3 runs 17 residues. V lost 4 bases and J lost 2; bases outside the gene matches: 9. TCRdb re-analysed the 5' RACE reads in MiXCR, keeping a single row per CDR3 protein. The sample carries thousands of distinct CDR3 sequences, around a quarter recorded once. This clonotype originated in an adult who had mild COVID-19 (a few samples of this study predate the infection). Cell type and time point are not known. The rearrangement uses TRBV10-3 and TRBJ1-1; 11 bases map to TRBD1. The sequencing input was PBMCs or a T cell subset sorted from them (not recorded which). Here the CDR3 DNA reads TGTGCCATCAGTGGGACAGGGGGCCCTAGATTAAACACTGAAGCTTTCTTT. It codes for CAISGTGGPRLNTEAFF.